One and the same sample provided the 20 T cell receptor beta chains below, sequenced in a study of CD4 T cells in relation to SARS-CoV-2 and coronaviruses. These TCRs are of unknown antigen specificity. Sequencing used immunoSEQ multiplex PCR; TCRdb keeps in-frame clones, though not all of them. The table lists about 37,000 clones, more than 65% of them singletons. Specimen: naive CD4+ T cells from PBMCs, cultured in vitro. Specified subset: naive CD4+ T cells isolated by negative enrichment. Receptor source: an adult with COVID-19.

J is TRBJ1-4 and V is TRBV19; TRBD1 might be the D (5 bases). CDR3 size: 18 residues. V lost 0 bases, J lost 4 bases, and 18 bases lay in between. Germline values: CDR1 LNHDA, CDR2 SQIVND (reference sequence). The CDR3 sequence: CASSIERLYVTDNEKLFF. The CDR3, as DNA: TGTGCCAGTAGTATAGAGCGCCTTTATGTGACAGATAATGAAAAACTGTTTTTT.

The chain is built from TRBV6-5 and TRBJ1-2, with D possibly TRBD1 on 5 matching bases. V lost 5 bases and J lost 5, with 9 bases in between. This CDR3 is built from 12 residues. The germline V gene encodes CDR1 MNHEY and CDR2 SVGAGI. The CDR3 reads CASSRGGYGYTF. CDR3 in DNA: TGTGCCAGCAGTAGGGGAGGGTATGGCTACACCTTC.

In this sample, this clone turned up once. J is TRBJ1-2 and V is TRBV5-4; D unclear. Trimming removed 2 bases at V and 0 bases at J, with 5 bases between. The germline V gene encodes CDR1 SGHNT and CDR2 YYREEE (reference sequence). The CDR3 spans 13 residues. CDR3 in amino acids: CASSFGSNYGYTF. The CDR3 DNA reads as TGTGCCAGCAGCTTTGGCTCTAACTATGGCTACACCTTC.

The chain couples TRBV19 to TRBJ2-1, with D hard to call. The CDR3 totals 12 residues. The germline V and J ends were trimmed by 6 bases and 6 bases, with 9 bases remaining between them. The germline CDR1 and CDR2 sequences are LNHDA and SQIVND (reference sequence). The DNA of the CDR3 is TGTGCCAGTAGCAGAGGAATCAATGAGCAGTTCTTC. Amino acids: CASSRGINEQFF.

The chain carries TRBV6-5 and TRBJ2-5; the match to TRBD1 covers 7 bases. CDR1 and CDR2 (germline): MNHEY, SVGAGI. The CDR3 totals 14 residues. V lost 7 bases to trimming and J lost 1 base; unmatched junction nucleotides: 6. DNA for the CDR3: TGTGCCAGCATTGGGGCAGGGGGCCAAGAGACCCAGTACTTC. Its translation: CASIGAGGQETQYF.

The chain combines TRBV4-1 with TRBJ2-7, with D possibly being TRBD2 (5 bases). Deletions cut 1 base from V and 2 bases from J, with 18 bases between. The CDR3 extends over 17 amino acids. Germline CDR1 is MGHRA and CDR2 is YSYEKL. The CDR3 DNA sequence: TGCGCCAGCAGCCAAGGCCGTGCCCGGGGTGGCACCTACGAGCAGTACTTC. Its translation is CASSQGRARGGTYEQYF.

The chain employs TRBV28 and TRBJ1-6; no firm D call. CDR1 MDHEN and CDR2 SYDVKM come from the germline V gene. V was shortened by 2 bases and J by 1 base, with 9 bases between the two germline ends. This CDR3 spans 16 amino acids. The CDR3 DNA sequence: TGTGCCAGCAGTTTAAGCCGGTGGTCCTATAATTCACCCCTCCACTTT. This sequence encodes CASSLSRWSYNSPLHF.

CDR3 nucleotides: TGCAGCGTTGTGAGGGTTACAAACAATGAGCAGTTCTTC. Amino acid sequence: CSVVRVTNNEQFF. V and J are TRBV29-1 and TRBJ2-1, with D perhaps TRBD2 (5 bases). This CDR3 contains 13 residues. V was trimmed by 4 bases and J by 5 bases, leaving 12 bases between them. Germline lookup yields CDR1 SQVTM and CDR2 ANQGSEA.

The rearrangement joins TRBV5-6 to TRBJ2-7; TRBD1 agrees at 7 bases. The CDR3 extends over 12 amino acids. V dropped 1 base and J dropped 5; count of bases not matched to a gene: 0. Germline assignment: CDR1 SGHDT and CDR2 YYEEEE. CDR3 region: CASSLRGHEQYF. In DNA form, the CDR3 reads TGTGCCAGCAGCTTGAGGGGGCACGAGCAGTACTTC.

In its sample, this clone was seen a few times. The gene calls are TRBV27 and TRBJ2-2; D uncertain. The germline V gene encodes CDR1 MNHEY and CDR2 SMNVEV (reference sequence). The CDR3 covers 12 residues. V shed 8 bases and J shed 6 bases, with 10 bases lying between them. The CDR3: CASPTLAGELFF. The CDR3 DNA reads as TGTGCCAGCCCGACGTTGGCCGGGGAGCTGTTTTTT.

J is TRBJ1-2 and V is TRBV5-8; TRBD1 aligns across 7 bases. This CDR3 has 15 amino acids. With 3 bases clipped from V and 4 bases from J, the junction kept 9 bases outside the gene matches. Germline assignment: CDR1 SGHTS and CDR2 YDEGEE. As DNA, the CDR3 is TGTGCCAGCAGCTACATGACAGGGACTCGCTATGGCTACACCTTC. Translated, it gives CASSYMTGTRYGYTF.

The chain is built from TRBV13 and TRBJ1-1; D unresolved. V gave up 1 base and J gave up 3 bases, with 12 bases separating them. The CDR3 is made up of 15 amino acids. CDR1 PRHDT and CDR2 FYEKMQ come from the germline V gene (reference sequence). The CDR3 spells CASSLEGNWYTEAFF. Here the CDR3 DNA reads TGTGCCAGCAGCTTAGAGGGTAACTGGTACACTGAAGCTTTCTTT.

The CDR3 reads CASSPAGGRRETQYF. For the CDR3, the DNA is TGTGCCAGCAGCCCGGCGGGAGGGCGACGAGAGACCCAGTACTTC. The rearrangement links TRBV7-9 to TRBJ2-5; 9 bases fit TRBD2. Trimming at V came to 5 bases and at J to 4 bases, leaving 8 bases not matched to a gene. Looked up from germline, CDR1 is SEHNR and CDR2 is FQNEAQ (reference sequence). The CDR3 extends over 15 amino acids.

The chain carries TRBV30 and TRBJ1-6; TRBD1 matches 9 bases. The ends lost 3 bases at V and 7 bases at J; junction bases unmatched: 4. The CDR3 is 14 amino acids. Per germline, CDR1 GTSNPN and CDR2 SVGIG (reference sequence). CDR3: CAWSLGQGNSPLHF. In DNA, the CDR3 is TGTGCCTGGAGCCTAGGACAGGGGAATTCACCCCTCCACTTT.

The chain links TRBV4-1 to TRBJ2-5; 8 bases are shared with TRBD2. Germline values: CDR1 MGHRA, CDR2 YSYEKL. The CDR3 length is 15 residues. V was clipped by 1 base and J by 5 bases; unmatched bases: 6. The CDR3: CASSQAGGGRETQYF. Written as DNA, the CDR3 is TGCGCCAGCAGCCAAGCGGGAGGGGGGCGGGAGACCCAGTACTTC.

The chain couples TRBV11-2 to TRBJ2-2, with 7 nucleotides matching TRBD2. The germline V gene has CDR1 SGHAT and CDR2 FQNNGV. After removal of 3 bases from V and 6 bases from J, the junction contained 13 bases not matched to a gene. The CDR3 sequence is 17 residues long. In nucleotides, the CDR3 is TGTGCCAGCAGCTTCGGAAGGTGGGCGGGAGTGGCCGGGGAGCTGTTTTTT. Residues: CASSFGRWAGVAGELFF.

The rearrangement uses TRBV27 and TRBJ2-1; the D gene is possibly TRBD2 (6 bases). The germline V gene encodes CDR1 MNHEY and CDR2 SMNVEV (reference sequence). Trimming took 6 bases from V and 4 from J, leaving 10 bases between them. The CDR3 has 13 residues. The CDR3 DNA reads TGTGCCAGCAGGGCTAGCGCGTACAATGAGCAGTTCTTC. This translates into CASRASAYNEQFF.

The chain uses TRBV7-9 and TRBJ2-1, with D uncertain. Germline loops: CDR1 SEHNR, CDR2 FQNEAQ (reference sequence). V shed 1 base and J shed 1 base, with 8 bases lying between them. The CDR3 covers 15 residues. This CDR3 is CASSLGVGSYNEQFF. The CDR3 DNA is TGTGCCAGCAGCTTAGGGGTAGGATCCTACAATGAGCAGTTCTTC.

Only a few counts were recorded for this clone. The V gene is TRBV3-1 (or the pseudogene TRBV3-2), the J gene TRBJ2-2; D may be TRBD1 or TRBD2 (5 bases each). CDR3 length equals 14 residues. Trimming stripped 4 bases from V and 3 bases from J, with 9 bases between. From germline, CDR1 is LGHDT and CDR2 YNNKEL (reference sequence). The DNA for the CDR3 is TGTGCCAGCAGCCTCGTGGGGGACACCGGGGAGCTGTTTTTT. Translating it yields CASSLVGDTGELFF.

The rearrangement uses TRBV28 and TRBJ2-7; D call uncertain. This CDR3 spans 12 amino acids. Germline V gives CDR1 MDHEN, CDR2 SYDVKM. V lost 2 bases and J lost 0, with 2 bases in between. CDR3 amino acids: CASSLASYEQYF. CDR3 nucleotides: TGTGCCAGCAGTTTAGCCTCCTACGAGCAGTACTTC.